A single sample gave rise to the 17 T cell receptor beta chains below, sequenced in a study of cytomegalovirus exposure and HLA in healthy donors. Assay used: immunoSEQ multiplex PCR; TCRdb lists only in-frame clones, some missing. The sample lists more than 100,000 clones; almost 90% were seen once. Sequences were obtained from PBMCs. The origin of the receptors is a man aged 30-40 years in good health and CMV-seronegative.

The chain combines TRBV28 with TRBJ2-2; 9 bases line up with TRBD2. The CDR3 contains 19 residues. Germline CDR1 MDHEN, CDR2 SYDVKM. The V and J ends lost 4 bases and 0 bases, in that order; junction bases with no gene match: 12. The CDR3 DNA reads TGTGCCAGCAGTTCCCCCGCGGGTTTAGCGGGAGCGAACACCGGGGAGCTGTTTTTT. Translated: CASSSPAGLAGANTGELFF.

The rearrangement links TRBV30 to TRBJ2-2, with TRBD1 matching over 10 bases. V trimming: 4 bases; J trimming: 9 bases; junction bases outside the gene matches: 14. The germline V gene has CDR1 GTSNPN and CDR2 SVGIG (reference sequence). The CDR3 length is 16 residues. This CDR3 is CAWTGRDRGMGRELFF. For the CDR3, the DNA is TGTGCCTGGACTGGACGGGACAGGGGAATGGGGCGGGAGCTGTTTTTT.

This clone has only one observation. The chain combines TRBV7-9 with TRBJ2-5, with 9 bases that match TRBD2. Germline V CDR1 and CDR2: SEHNR, FQNEAQ (reference sequence). V was pared by 5 bases and J by 5 bases, with 9 bases of the junction left unmatched. The CDR3 has 15 amino acids. This CDR3 is CASSLGAGGEETQYF. The CDR3 DNA follows: TGTGCCAGCAGCCTTGGAGCGGGGGGAGAGGAGACCCAGTACTTC.

The gene calls are TRBV5-1 and TRBJ2-2; D gene unclear. The V end lost 1 base, the J end lost 6 bases, and 10 bases lay between the germline ends. The CDR3 contains 14 residues. Germline V gene data show CDR1 as SGHRS and CDR2 as YFSETQ. CDR3 loop: CASSLWSRSGELFF. In DNA, the CDR3 is TGCGCCAGCAGCTTGTGGAGCCGATCCGGGGAGCTGTTTTTT.

V gene TRBV30 combines with J gene TRBJ1-5, with D unclear. Germline V gene lookup returns CDR1 GTSNPN and CDR2 SVGIG (reference sequence). Trimming shortened V by 0 bases and J by 3 bases, and 6 bases separated the two germline ends. The CDR3 runs to 13 residues. CDR3 nucleotides: TGTGCCTGGAGTGTAAACAACAATCAGCCCCAGCATTTT. Translation gives CAWSVNNNQPQHF.

The rearrangement links TRBV27 to TRBJ1-2; maybe TRBD1 (6 bases). The CDR3 extends over 15 amino acids. Germline V gives CDR1 MNHEY, CDR2 SMNVEV (reference sequence). V lost 0 bases and J 7 bases, leaving 15 bases between the germline ends. DNA of the CDR3: TGTGCCAGCAGTTTATCCGGGGGGCATTCGAGTGGCTACACCTTC. Amino acid sequence: CASSLSGGHSSGYTF.

J is TRBJ2-5 and V is TRBV5-1, with 8 bases aligning to TRBD2. The J segment lost 1 base and the V segment lost 4 bases, leaving 6 bases of the junction unmatched. CDR1 is SGHRS, CDR2 YFSETQ, per germline. This CDR3 comprises 15 residues. The CDR3: CASSRTGTSQETQYF. CDR3 in DNA: TGCGCCAGCAGCAGAACCGGGACTAGCCAAGAGACCCAGTACTTC.

This chain links TRBV5-6 with TRBJ1-1; 9 bases are shared with TRBD1. The CDR3 covers 16 residues. CDR1 is SGHDT and CDR2 is YYEEEE in the germline V gene. The V gene end was trimmed by 4 bases and the J gene end by 5 bases; junction bases not matched to a gene: 12. CDR3 amino acids: CASSAGTGRRVTEAFF. CDR3 in DNA: TGTGCCAGCAGCGCCGGGACAGGGAGAAGAGTAACTGAAGCTTTCTTT.

The rearrangement links TRBV10-1 to TRBJ2-7; the D gene is possibly TRBD1 (6 bases). The germline V and J ends were trimmed by 3 bases and 5 bases, with 20 bases remaining between them. CDR1 and CDR2 (germline): WNHNN, SYGVQD (reference sequence). The CDR3 is made up of 16 amino acids. CDR3 residues: CASSEGVWDNKNEQYF. For the CDR3, the DNA is TGCGCCAGCAGTGAAGGTGTCTGGGACAACAAAAACGAGCAGTACTTC.

The rearrangement links TRBV5-1 to TRBJ2-1, with 7 bases fitting TRBD2. J lost 2 bases, V lost 3 bases, and 11 bases had no gene match. Germline V CDR1 and CDR2: SGHRS, YFSETQ. This CDR3 contains 17 residues. The CDR3 loop is CASSSRRTRATYNEQFF. Written as DNA, the CDR3 is TGCGCCAGCAGCTCTCGACGGACTAGGGCGACCTACAATGAGCAGTTCTTC. The variable domain in full, with the rest retrieved from reference TRBV5-1 and TRBJ2-1, is KAGVTQTPRYLIKTRGQQVTLSCSPISGHRSVSWYQQTPGQGLQFLFEYFSETQRNKGNFPGRFSGRQFSNSRSEMNVSTLELGDSALYLCASSSRRTRATYNEQFFGPGTRLTVL.

The J gene is TRBJ1-1, the V gene TRBV5-4, with 9 bases matching TRBD1. The CDR3 spans 14 residues. Per germline, CDR1 SGHNT and CDR2 YYREEE (reference sequence). The V gene end was trimmed by 0 bases and the J gene end by 10 bases; junction bases not matched to a gene: 7. The CDR3 is CASSLGQGENAAFF. CDR3 bases: TGTGCCAGCAGCTTGGGACAGGGGGAGAATGCAGCTTTCTTT. Full variable domain (missing parts from reference TRBV5-4 and TRBJ1-1): ETGVTQSPTHLIKTRGQQVTLRCSSQSGHNTVSWYQQALGQGPQFIFQYYREEENGRGNFPPRFSGLQFPNYSSELNVNALELDDSALYLCASSLGQGENAAFFGQGTRLTVV.

This clone was counted a single time. V and J are TRBV7-2 and TRBJ2-7; TRBD2 matches at 7 bases. The germline V gene encodes CDR1 SGHTA and CDR2 FQGNSA. Germline trimming cut 0 bases from V and 0 bases from J; bases unmatched to any gene: 2. The CDR3 covers 15 residues. The CDR3 nucleotides read TGTGCCAGCAGCTTAGCGGGCGGGAGCTCCTACGAGCAGTACTTC. This codes for CASSLAGGSSYEQYF.

V and J are TRBV27 and TRBJ1-1; the match to TRBD1 covers 7 bases. This CDR3 is 13 amino acids long. After removal of 5 bases from V and 5 bases from J, the junction contained 5 bases not matched to a gene. Germline values: CDR1 MNHEY, CDR2 SMNVEV (reference sequence). The CDR3 spells CASSPRGWTEAFF. CDR3 DNA: TGTGCCAGCAGTCCCAGGGGGTGGACTGAAGCTTTCTTT.

The chain is built from TRBV4-1 and TRBJ2-1, with D perhaps TRBD2 (6 bases). The CDR3 runs to 16 residues. The germline V gene has CDR1 MGHRA and CDR2 YSYEKL. Deletions cut 4 bases from V and 7 bases from J, with 20 bases between. CDR3 sequence (DNA): TGCGCCAGCAGCCTAGACTCGGGAGTACCATGGAATGAGCAGTTCTTC. Amino acid sequence: CASSLDSGVPWNEQFF.

The CDR3 protein is CASTDYSGANVLTF. DNA for the CDR3: TGTGCCAGCACAGACTACTCTGGGGCCAACGTCCTGACTTTC. The chain carries TRBV25-1 and TRBJ2-6, with a possible D match to TRBD2 (5 bases). The V end was cut by 7 bases, the J end by 0 bases, with 7 bases between. Germline V gene data show CDR1 as MGHDK and CDR2 as SYGVNS. This CDR3 is built from 14 residues.

V usage is TRBV29-1 and J usage is TRBJ2-3; the match to TRBD2 covers 11 bases. V was clipped by 7 bases and J by 5 bases; unmatched bases: 11. This CDR3 is 15 amino acids long. The germline V gene encodes CDR1 SQVTM and CDR2 ANQGSEA. The CDR3 DNA reads TGCAGCGGCCTCCCACTAGCGGGAGTTGTAGATACGCAGTATTTT. Protein: CSGLPLAGVVDTQYF.

V usage is TRBV18 and J usage is TRBJ2-1; weak D call: TRBD2 (6 bases). The V end lost 4 bases, the J end lost 1 base, and 14 bases lay between the germline ends. This CDR3 is 16 amino acids long. CDR1 KGHSH and CDR2 LQKENI come from the germline V gene. DNA of the CDR3: TGTGCCAGCTCACAGATGATGGGGGGATCCTACAATGAGCAGTTCTTC. It codes for CASSQMMGGSYNEQFF.